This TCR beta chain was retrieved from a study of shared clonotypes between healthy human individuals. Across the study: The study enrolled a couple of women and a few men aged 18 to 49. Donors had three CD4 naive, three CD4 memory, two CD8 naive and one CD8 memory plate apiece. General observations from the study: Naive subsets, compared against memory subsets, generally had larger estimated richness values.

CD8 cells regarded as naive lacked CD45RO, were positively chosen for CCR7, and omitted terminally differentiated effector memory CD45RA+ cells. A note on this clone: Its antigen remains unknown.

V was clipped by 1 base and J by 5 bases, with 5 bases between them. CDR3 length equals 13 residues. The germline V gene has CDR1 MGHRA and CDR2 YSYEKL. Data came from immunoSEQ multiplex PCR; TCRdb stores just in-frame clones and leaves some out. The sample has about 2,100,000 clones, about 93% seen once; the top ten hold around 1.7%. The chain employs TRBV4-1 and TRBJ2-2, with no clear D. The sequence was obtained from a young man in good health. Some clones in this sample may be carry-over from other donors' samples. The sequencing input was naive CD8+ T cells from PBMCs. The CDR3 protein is CASSQGPTGELFF. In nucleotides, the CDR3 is TGCGCCAGCAGCCAAGGACCGACCGGGGAGCTGTTTTTT.